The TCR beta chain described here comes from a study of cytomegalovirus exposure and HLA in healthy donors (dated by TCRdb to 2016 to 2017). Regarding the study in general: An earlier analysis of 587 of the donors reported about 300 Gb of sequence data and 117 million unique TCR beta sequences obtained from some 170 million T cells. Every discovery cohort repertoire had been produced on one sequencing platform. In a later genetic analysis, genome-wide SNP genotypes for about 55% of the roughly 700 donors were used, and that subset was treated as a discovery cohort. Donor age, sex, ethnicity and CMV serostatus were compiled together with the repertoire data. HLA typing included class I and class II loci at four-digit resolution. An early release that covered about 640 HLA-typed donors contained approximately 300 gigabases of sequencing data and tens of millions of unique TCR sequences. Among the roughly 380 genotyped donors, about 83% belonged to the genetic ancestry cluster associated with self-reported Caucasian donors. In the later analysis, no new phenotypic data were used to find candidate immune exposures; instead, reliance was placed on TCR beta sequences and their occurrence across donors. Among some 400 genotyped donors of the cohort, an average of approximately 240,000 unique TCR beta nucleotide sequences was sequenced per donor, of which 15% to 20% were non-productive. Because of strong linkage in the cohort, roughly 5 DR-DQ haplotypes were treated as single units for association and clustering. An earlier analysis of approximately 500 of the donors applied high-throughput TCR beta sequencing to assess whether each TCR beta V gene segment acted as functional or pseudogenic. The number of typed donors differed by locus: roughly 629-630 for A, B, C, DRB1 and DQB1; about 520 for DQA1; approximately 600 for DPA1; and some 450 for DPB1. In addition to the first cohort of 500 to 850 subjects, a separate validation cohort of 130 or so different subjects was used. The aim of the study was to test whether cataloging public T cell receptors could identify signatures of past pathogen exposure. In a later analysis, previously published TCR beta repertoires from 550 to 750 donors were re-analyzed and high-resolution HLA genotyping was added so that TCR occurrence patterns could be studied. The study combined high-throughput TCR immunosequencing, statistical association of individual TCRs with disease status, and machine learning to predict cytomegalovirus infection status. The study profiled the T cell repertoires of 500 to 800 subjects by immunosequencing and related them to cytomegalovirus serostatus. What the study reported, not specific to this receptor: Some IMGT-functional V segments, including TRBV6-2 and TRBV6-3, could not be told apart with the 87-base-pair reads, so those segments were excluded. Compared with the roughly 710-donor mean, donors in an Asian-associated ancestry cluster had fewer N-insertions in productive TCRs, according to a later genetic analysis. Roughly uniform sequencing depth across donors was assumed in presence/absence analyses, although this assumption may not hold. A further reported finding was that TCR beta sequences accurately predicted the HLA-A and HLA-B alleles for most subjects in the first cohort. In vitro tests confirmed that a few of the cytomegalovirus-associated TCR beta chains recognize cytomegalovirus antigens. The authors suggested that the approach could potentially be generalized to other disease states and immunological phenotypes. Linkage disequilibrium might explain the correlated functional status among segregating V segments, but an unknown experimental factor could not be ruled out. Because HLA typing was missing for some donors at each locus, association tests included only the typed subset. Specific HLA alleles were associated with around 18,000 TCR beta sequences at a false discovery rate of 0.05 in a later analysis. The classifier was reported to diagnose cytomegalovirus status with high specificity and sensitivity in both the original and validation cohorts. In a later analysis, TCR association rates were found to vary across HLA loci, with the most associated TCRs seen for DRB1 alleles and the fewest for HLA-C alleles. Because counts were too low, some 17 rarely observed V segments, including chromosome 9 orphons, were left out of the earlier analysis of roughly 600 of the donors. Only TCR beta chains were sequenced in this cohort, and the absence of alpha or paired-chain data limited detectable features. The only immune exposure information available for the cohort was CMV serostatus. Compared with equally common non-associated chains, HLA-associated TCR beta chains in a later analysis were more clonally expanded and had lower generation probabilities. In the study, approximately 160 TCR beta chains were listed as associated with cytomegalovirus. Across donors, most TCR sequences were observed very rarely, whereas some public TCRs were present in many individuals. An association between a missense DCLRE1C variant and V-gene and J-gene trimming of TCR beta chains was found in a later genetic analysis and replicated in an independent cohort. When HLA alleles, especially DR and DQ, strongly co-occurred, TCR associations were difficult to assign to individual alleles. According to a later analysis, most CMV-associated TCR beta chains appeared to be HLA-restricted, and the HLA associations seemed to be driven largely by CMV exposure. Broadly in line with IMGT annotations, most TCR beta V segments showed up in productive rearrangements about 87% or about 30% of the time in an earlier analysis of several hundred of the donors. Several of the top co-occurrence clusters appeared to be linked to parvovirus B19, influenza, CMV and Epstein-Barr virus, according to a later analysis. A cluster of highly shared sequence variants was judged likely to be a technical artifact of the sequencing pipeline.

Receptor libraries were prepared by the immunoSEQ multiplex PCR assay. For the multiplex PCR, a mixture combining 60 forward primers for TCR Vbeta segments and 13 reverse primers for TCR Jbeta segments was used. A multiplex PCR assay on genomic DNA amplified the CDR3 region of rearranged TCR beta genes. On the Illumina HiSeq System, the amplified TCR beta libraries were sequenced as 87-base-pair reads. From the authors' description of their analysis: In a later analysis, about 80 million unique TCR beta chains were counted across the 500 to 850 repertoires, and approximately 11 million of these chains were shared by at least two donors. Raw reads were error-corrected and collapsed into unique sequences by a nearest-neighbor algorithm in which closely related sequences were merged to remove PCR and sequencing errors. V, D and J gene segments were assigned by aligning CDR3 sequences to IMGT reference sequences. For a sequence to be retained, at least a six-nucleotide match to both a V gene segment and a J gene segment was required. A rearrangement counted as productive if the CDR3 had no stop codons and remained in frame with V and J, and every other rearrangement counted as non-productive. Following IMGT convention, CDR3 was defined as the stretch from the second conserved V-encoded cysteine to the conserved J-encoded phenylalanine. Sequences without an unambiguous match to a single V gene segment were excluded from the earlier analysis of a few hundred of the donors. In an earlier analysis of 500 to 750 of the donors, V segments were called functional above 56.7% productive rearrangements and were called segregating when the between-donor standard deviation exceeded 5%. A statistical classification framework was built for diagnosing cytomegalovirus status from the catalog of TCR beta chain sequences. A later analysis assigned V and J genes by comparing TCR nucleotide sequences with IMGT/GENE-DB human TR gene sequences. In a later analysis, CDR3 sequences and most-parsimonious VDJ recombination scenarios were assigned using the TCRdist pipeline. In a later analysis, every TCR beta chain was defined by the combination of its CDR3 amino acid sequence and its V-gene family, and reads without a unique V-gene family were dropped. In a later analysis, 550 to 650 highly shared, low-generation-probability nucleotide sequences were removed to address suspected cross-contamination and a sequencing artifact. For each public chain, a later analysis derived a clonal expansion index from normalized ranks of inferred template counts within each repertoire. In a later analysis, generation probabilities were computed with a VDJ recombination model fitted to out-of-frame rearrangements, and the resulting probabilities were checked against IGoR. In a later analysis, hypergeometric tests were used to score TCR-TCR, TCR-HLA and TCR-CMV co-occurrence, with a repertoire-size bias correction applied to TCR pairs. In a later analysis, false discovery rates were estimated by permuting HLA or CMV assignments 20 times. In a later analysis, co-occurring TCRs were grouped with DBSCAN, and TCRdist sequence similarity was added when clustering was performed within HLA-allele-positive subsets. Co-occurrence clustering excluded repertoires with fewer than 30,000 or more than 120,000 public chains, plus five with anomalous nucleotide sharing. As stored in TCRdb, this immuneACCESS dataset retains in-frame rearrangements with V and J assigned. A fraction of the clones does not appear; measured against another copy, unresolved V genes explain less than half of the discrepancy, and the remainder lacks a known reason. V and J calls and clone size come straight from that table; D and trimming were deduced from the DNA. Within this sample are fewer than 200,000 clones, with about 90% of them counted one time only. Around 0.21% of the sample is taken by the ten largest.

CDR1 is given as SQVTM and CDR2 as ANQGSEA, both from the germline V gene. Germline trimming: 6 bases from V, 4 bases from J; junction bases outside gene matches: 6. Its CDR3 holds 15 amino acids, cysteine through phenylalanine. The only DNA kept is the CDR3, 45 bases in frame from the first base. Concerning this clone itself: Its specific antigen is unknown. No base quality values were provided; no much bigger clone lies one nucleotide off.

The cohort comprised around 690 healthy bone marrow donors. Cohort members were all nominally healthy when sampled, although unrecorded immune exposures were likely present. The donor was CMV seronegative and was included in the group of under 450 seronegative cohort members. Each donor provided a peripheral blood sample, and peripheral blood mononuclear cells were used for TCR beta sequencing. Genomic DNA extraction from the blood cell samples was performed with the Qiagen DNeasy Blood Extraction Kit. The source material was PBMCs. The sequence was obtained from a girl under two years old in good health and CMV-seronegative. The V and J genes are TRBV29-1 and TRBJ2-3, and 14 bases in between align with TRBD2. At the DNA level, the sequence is TGCAGCGTCTCCGGGACTAGCGGGAGTGCAGATACGCAGTATTTT. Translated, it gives CSVSGTSGSADTQYF.